A single sample is the source of the 26 T cell receptor beta chains below, sequenced in a study of blood T cell repertoires in COVID-19. Clones were sequenced by immunoSEQ multiplex PCR, and TCRdb holds only the in-frame ones, with some missing. Among some 73,000 clones, roughly 80% were seen once, and the ten largest hold more than 20%. The sequenced sample was peripheral blood. These receptors were taken from a man in his sixties with acute or convalescent COVID-19.

The V call is TRBV13, the J call TRBJ2-2; D unclear. The CDR3 is 13 residues long. Looked up from germline, CDR1 is PRHDT and CDR2 is FYEKMQ (reference sequence). Trimming removed 5 bases at V and 5 bases at J, with 9 bases between. The CDR3 here is CASSTSFTGELFF. The CDR3, as DNA: TGTGCCAGCAGCACATCATTTACCGGGGAGCTGTTTTTT.

This clone was counted only a few times. This chain links TRBV19 with TRBJ2-1; 8 nucleotides align to TRBD2. Per the germline V gene, CDR1 is LNHDA and CDR2 is SQIVND (reference sequence). Germline trimming cut 9 bases from V and 7 bases from J; bases unmatched to any gene: 5. The CDR3 loop spans 12 amino acids. The CDR3 DNA follows: TGTGCCAGCGGGAGGGCTCGGAATGAGCAGTTCTTC. This gives the protein CASGRARNEQFF.

The rearrangement joins TRBV10-3 to TRBJ1-3; D unresolved. The CDR3 contains 11 residues. V lost 6 bases, J lost 4 bases, and 4 bases lay in between. The V gene's germline CDR1 is ENHRY and CDR2 SYGVKD. This chain's CDR3 is CAISGGNTIYF. The CDR3 DNA sequence: TGTGCCATCAGCGGGGGAAACACCATATATTTT.

This sequence joins TRBV24-1 and TRBJ2-1, with TRBD1 matching 7 bases. The CDR3 loop spans 15 amino acids. J was trimmed by 4 bases and V by 5 bases; bases with no gene match: 7. Germline CDR1 reads KGHDR; CDR2 reads SFDVKD. The CDR3 nucleotides are TGTGCCACCAGTGCAACAGGGGCCGTATACAATGAGCAGTTCTTC. Translating it yields CATSATGAVYNEQFF.

The rearrangement joins TRBV11-2 to TRBJ2-5, with D possibly TRBD1 on 6 matching bases. The ends were cut back, 0 bases at V and 4 bases at J, with 15 bases in the middle. Germline V lookup: CDR1 SGHAT, CDR2 FQNNGV. The length of the CDR3 is 16 residues. CDR3 sequence reads: CASSLDRSARGETQYF. Written as DNA, the CDR3 is TGTGCCAGCAGCTTAGATCGATCCGCCAGGGGAGAGACCCAGTACTTC.

This chain joins TRBV12-5 and TRBJ1-3; a possible D gene is TRBD1 (6 bases). CDR3 size: 13 residues. CDR1 is LGHNT and CDR2 is FRNRAP in the germline V gene. Trimming stripped 6 bases from V and 2 bases from J, with 8 bases between. CDR3 sequence: CASGQGTGNTIYF. CDR3 DNA sequence: TGTGCTAGTGGCCAGGGGACTGGAAACACCATATATTTT.

This chain joins TRBV7-3 and TRBJ2-1; weak D call: TRBD2 (6 bases). V gave up 4 bases and J gave up 1 base, with 11 bases separating them. Germline V gene data show CDR1 as SGHTA and CDR2 as FQGTGA. The CDR3 covers 15 residues. CDR3 sequence reads: CASSSTGRSYNEQFF. DNA for the CDR3: TGTGCCAGCAGCTCCACCGGGAGATCCTACAATGAGCAGTTCTTC.

The chain couples TRBV4-2 to TRBJ2-7, with D possibly matching TRBD2 (5 bases). Germline values: CDR1 LGHNA, CDR2 YNFKEQ. The CDR3 is 15 amino acids. Deletions cut 0 bases from V and 1 base from J, with 10 bases between. As DNA, the CDR3 is TGTGCCAGCAGCCAAGAACCCGGGGATTCCTACGAGCAGTACGTC. Translating gives CASSQEPGDSYEQYV.

This clone was seen only a few times. The chain combines TRBV11-2 with TRBJ2-1; 14 bases match TRBD2. V lost 5 bases, J lost 10 bases, and 4 bases stayed unmatched. Per the germline V gene, CDR1 is SGHAT and CDR2 is FQNNGV. The CDR3 length is 14 residues. CDR3 DNA: TGTGCCAGCAGCCCAGGACTAGCGGGAGGCGAGCAGTTCTTC. Protein product: CASSPGLAGGEQFF.

The V gene is TRBV19, the J gene TRBJ2-3; TRBD1 aligns across 8 bases. The CDR3 loop spans 15 amino acids. The V and J ends lost 4 bases and 4 bases, in that order; junction bases with no gene match: 7. Germline V gene lookup returns CDR1 LNHDA and CDR2 SQIVND (reference sequence). The CDR3 reads CASSTRTGSADTQYF. CDR3 sequence (DNA): TGTGCCAGTAGTACCCGGACAGGGTCGGCAGATACGCAGTATTTT. The whole variable domain, remainder taken from reference TRBV19 and TRBJ2-3, is DGGITQSPKYLFRKEGQNVTLSCEQNLNHDAMYWYRQDPGQGLRLIYYSQIVNDFQKGDIAEGYSVSREKKESFPLTVTSAQKNPTAFYLCASSTRTGSADTQYFGPGTRLTVL.

This rearrangement joins TRBV10-1 to TRBJ2-2; TRBD2 aligns across 11 bases. Germline V gives CDR1 WNHNN, CDR2 SYGVQD (reference sequence). The CDR3 runs to 17 residues. The J segment lost 0 bases and the V segment lost 2 bases, leaving 2 bases of the junction unmatched. CDR3 residues: CASSELLAGANTGELFF. DNA of the CDR3: TGCGCCAGCAGTGAGCTACTAGCGGGGGCGAACACCGGGGAGCTGTTTTTT.

The chain recombines TRBV28 with TRBJ2-7, with unresolved D. There are 11 residues in the CDR3. Germline values: CDR1 MDHEN, CDR2 SYDVKM. The ends were cut back, 6 bases at V and 0 bases at J, with 3 bases in the middle. The CDR3: CASSGSYEQYF. In DNA, the CDR3 is TGTGCCAGCAGCGGCTCCTACGAGCAGTACTTC.

In its sample, this clone was seen once. The V gene is TRBV30, the J gene TRBJ1-5, with a tentative D call TRBD1 (5 bases). V was trimmed by 0 bases and J by 4 bases, leaving 10 bases between them. The germline CDR1 and CDR2 sequences are GTSNPN and SVGIG (reference sequence). This CDR3 is built from 14 residues. The CDR3 spells CAWSVPRANQPQHF. As DNA, the CDR3 is TGTGCCTGGAGTGTCCCCAGGGCGAATCAGCCCCAGCATTTT. The full variable domain, its missing parts supplied by reference TRBV30 and TRBJ1-5, is SQTIHQWPATLVQPVGSPLSLECTVEGTSNPNLYWYRQAAGRGLQLLFYSVGIGQISSEVPQNLSASRPQDRQFILSSKKLLLSDSGFYLCAWSVPRANQPQHFGDGTRLSIL.

The V gene is TRBV30, the J gene TRBJ1-5; TRBD1 matches at 10 bases. From germline, CDR1 is GTSNPN and CDR2 SVGIG (reference sequence). The ends lost 4 bases at V and 6 bases at J; junction bases unmatched: 9. The CDR3 runs 15 residues. CDR3 sequence: CAWNLPGTGVQPQHF. The CDR3 region has the DNA TGTGCCTGGAATCTGCCCGGGACAGGGGTTCAGCCCCAGCATTTT.

CDR3 residues: CASRPRTGPLNQPQHF. The CDR3 DNA reads as TGTGCAAGTCGCCCAAGGACAGGGCCCCTCAATCAGCCCCAGCATTTT. This rearrangement joins TRBV12-2 to TRBJ1-5; the table's D call of TRBD1 was not tested on the DNA. TRBV12-2 is a listed pseudogene. There are 16 residues in the CDR3.

This chain links TRBV4-1 with TRBJ2-4; D is undetermined. Germline-derived CDR1 and CDR2 are MGHRA and YSYEKL. Trimming took 6 bases from V and 0 from J, leaving 12 bases between them. The CDR3 runs to 15 residues. The CDR3: CASSPGHLAKNIQYF. DNA for the CDR3: TGCGCCAGCAGTCCGGGTCATTTAGCCAAAAACATTCAGTACTTC.

The chain employs TRBV2 and TRBJ2-1; 11 bases are shared with TRBD1. CDR1 is SNHLY and CDR2 is FYNNEI in the germline V gene. V gave up 7 bases and J gave up 4 bases; unmatched junction bases: 6. There are 15 residues in the CDR3. CDR3 region: CASTMGQGVYNEQFF. Written as DNA, the CDR3 is TGTGCCAGCACGATGGGACAGGGGGTTTACAATGAGCAGTTCTTC.

The J gene is TRBJ1-5, the V gene TRBV19; D is undetermined. Trimming removed 4 bases at V and 4 bases at J, with 14 bases between. Germline lookup yields CDR1 LNHDA and CDR2 SQIVND (reference sequence). The CDR3 has 15 residues. CDR3 region: CASSNDKGRNQPQHF. The CDR3 DNA is TGTGCCAGTAGTAACGACAAAGGCCGGAATCAGCCCCAGCATTTT.

V gene TRBV7-8 combines with J gene TRBJ2-5; TRBD1 matches at 8 bases. V trimming: 7 bases; J trimming: 2 bases; junction bases outside the gene matches: 6. The length of the CDR3 is 14 residues. The germline gives CDR1 SGHVS, CDR2 FQNEAQ. Here the CDR3 DNA reads TGTGCCAGCAACAGGGGGTTAGGGCAAGAGACCCAGTACTTC. Encoded protein: CASNRGLGQETQYF.

The chain links TRBV2 to TRBJ1-1; 9 bases map to TRBD1. V lost 6 bases, J lost 6 bases, and 11 bases stayed unmatched. Germline CDR1 SNHLY, CDR2 FYNNEI. The CDR3 consists of 15 residues. CDR3 sequence (DNA): TGTGCCAGCAGAGACGGGACAGGGAAGTTAGCTGAAGCTTTCTTT. It translates to CASRDGTGKLAEAFF.

The V and J genes are TRBV5-1 and TRBJ2-3; TRBD2 might be the D (5 bases). This CDR3 has 15 amino acids. CDR1 is SGHRS and CDR2 is YFSETQ in the germline V gene. V lost 3 bases and J lost 3, with 14 bases in between. The DNA for the CDR3 is TGCGCCAGCAGCTCGGGGTCAGAATTAACAGATACGCAGTATTTT. This encodes CASSSGSELTDTQYF.

The V gene is TRBV7-9, the J gene TRBJ1-3; weak D call: TRBD1 (5 bases). V was shortened by 5 bases and J by 7 bases, with 15 bases between the two germline ends. The CDR3 length is 14 residues. Per the germline V gene, CDR1 is SEHNR and CDR2 is FQNEAQ (reference sequence). Here the CDR3 DNA reads TGTGCCAGCAGCCCTGGGGCTAACACCAACACCATATATTTT. Translated: CASSPGANTNTIYF.

The chain couples TRBV7-6 to TRBJ2-3; D unclear. CDR3 length: 15 residues. V gave up 5 bases and J gave up 6 bases, with 18 bases separating them. CDR1 and CDR2 from the germline V gene are SGHVS and FNYEAQ. The CDR3 sequence: CASSLSRSSLDTQYF. The CDR3 DNA sequence: TGTGCCAGCAGCCTTAGTAGGAGTTCCCTCGATACGCAGTATTTT.

This clone was seen more than once but under ten times. The chain uses TRBV5-6 and TRBJ2-5; 10 bases align to TRBD2. The CDR3 is 15 residues long. V shed 2 bases and J 4 bases; nucleotides not matched to a gene: 5. Germline V gene lookup returns CDR1 SGHDT and CDR2 YYEEEE. DNA for the CDR3: TGTGCCAGCAGCTTCAGCGGGGGGGCGGGAGAGACCCAGTACTTC. Translated, it gives CASSFSGGAGETQYF.

The chain has TRBV7-3 and TRBJ2-7; maybe TRBD2 (6 bases). Trimming removed 2 bases from V and 2 bases from J, with 13 bases in between. The CDR3 is made up of 15 amino acids. CDR1 and CDR2 from the germline V gene are SGHTA and FQGTGA. The CDR3 protein is CASSLATGVPYEQYF. The DNA of the CDR3 is TGTGCCAGCAGCTTAGCCACGGGAGTCCCCTACGAGCAGTACTTC.

The V gene is TRBV12-3 or TRBV12-4, the J gene TRBJ2-1; a weak D match, TRBD2 (6 bases). The CDR3 is 13 residues long. The V gene lost 6 bases and the J gene lost 2 bases, with 8 bases spanning the gap. CDR3 region: CASREGPYNEQFF. The CDR3, as DNA: TGTGCCAGCAGGGAGGGCCCCTACAATGAGCAGTTCTTC.